The next 20 T cell receptor beta chains were all read from a single sample in a study of early T cells in non-severe SARS-CoV-2 infection. TCRdb fed the 5' RACE reads into MiXCR, producing one record per CDR3 protein. The sample has some 46,000 distinct CDR3 sequences, roughly 6.2% seen once. Material: whole blood. Source of these receptors: an adult who was a healthcare worker with PCR-confirmed SARS-CoV-2 infection or an uninfected control (not recorded which).

There are a few counts of this clonotype. The CDR3 bases are TGTGCCAGCAGTCCCCACTCAGGGGCGCATGCCTATGGCTACACCTTC. It codes for CASSPHSGAHAYGYTF. J is TRBJ1-2 and V is TRBV28, with D perhaps matching TRBD1 (6 bases). CDR3 length equals 16 residues. V dropped 5 bases and J dropped 4 bases, with 20 bases sitting between them. Per the germline V gene, CDR1 is MDHEN and CDR2 is SYDVKM.

This clonotype was seen repeatedly, ten times or more. This rearrangement joins TRBV10-3 to TRBJ2-2; D gene ambiguous. The CDR3 extends over 13 amino acids. Germline V gene lookup returns CDR1 ENHRY and CDR2 SYGVKD. Trimming cost V 7 bases and J 1 base, with 7 bases left between them. CDR3 coding DNA: TGTGCCATCAATGCAGAGAACACCGGGGAGCTGTTTTTT. It translates to CAINAENTGELFF.

In its sample, this clonotype was seen a few times. This chain links TRBV12-5 with TRBJ1-5; the D gene is possibly TRBD1 (6 bases). Germline V gene lookup returns CDR1 LGHNT and CDR2 FRNRAP. The CDR3 runs 16 residues. Deletions cut 1 base from V and 3 bases from J, with 13 bases between. This CDR3 is CASGLGLTGINQPQHF. CDR3 nucleotides: TGTGCTAGTGGTTTGGGACTGACAGGCATCAATCAGCCCCAGCATTTT.

This clonotype was seen a handful of times. The chain uses TRBV28 and TRBJ1-2; the D gene is possibly TRBD1 (5 bases). Trimming stripped 5 bases from V and 2 bases from J, with 12 bases between. The V gene's germline CDR1 is MDHEN and CDR2 SYDVKM. CDR3 length: 14 amino acids. This CDR3 is CASSRPGRNYGYTF. CDR3 nucleotide sequence: TGTGCCAGCAGTCGGCCGGGACGGAACTATGGCTACACCTTC.

This clonotype was detected ten times or more. CDR3 DNA sequence: TGTGCCACCAGCGATCAGACAGGATCCTCACCCCTCCACTTT. Protein sequence: CATSDQTGSSPLHF. The chain has TRBV15 and TRBJ1-6, with D possibly being TRBD1 (6 bases). Germline V lookup: CDR1 LNHNV, CDR2 YYDKDF (reference sequence). Trimming cost V 5 bases and J 10 bases, with 15 bases left between them. This CDR3 has 14 residues.

This clonotype showed up many times. The chain is built from TRBV10-2 and TRBJ2-2, with D possibly TRBD2 on 5 matching bases. This CDR3 contains 16 residues. V lost 4 bases and J lost 4, with 16 bases in between. CDR1 is WSHSY, CDR2 SAAADI, per germline. This chain's CDR3 is CASSVSPGDGTGELFF. Written as DNA, the CDR3 is TGCGCCAGCAGTGTCTCCCCCGGGGATGGCACCGGGGAGCTGTTTTTT.

Many counts were recorded for this clonotype. The chain carries TRBV5-1 and TRBJ1-2; D possibly corresponds to TRBD1 (6 bases). CDR1 is SGHRS, CDR2 YFSETQ, per germline. Trimming stripped 0 bases from V and 4 bases from J, with 16 bases between. This CDR3 has 16 residues. The CDR3: CASSLGSGVVSYGYTF. The DNA of the CDR3 is TGCGCCAGCAGCTTGGGGTCAGGGGTCGTCAGCTATGGCTACACCTTC.

This clonotype was found many times. The CDR3 bases are TGCAGTGCTAGAGATTCGGTCAGCGGGGCCCCCGATGAGCAGTTCTTC. Its translation: CSARDSVSGAPDEQFF. V usage is TRBV20-1 and J usage is TRBJ2-1; 7 positions agree with TRBD2. V dropped 0 bases and J dropped 8; count of bases not matched to a gene: 13. The CDR3 consists of 16 residues. Germline V gene sequence: CDR1 DFQATT, CDR2 SNEGSKA (reference sequence).

This clonotype was seen repeatedly, ten times or more. This chain connects TRBV20-1 to TRBJ2-1, with D unresolved. CDR3 length: 12 residues. Germline V gene lookup returns CDR1 DFQATT and CDR2 SNEGSKA (reference sequence). V gave up 3 bases and J gave up 5 bases, with 8 bases separating them. The CDR3 loop is CSASIGHNEQFF. The CDR3 region has the DNA TGCAGTGCTAGTATCGGTCACAATGAGCAGTTCTTC.

In this sample, this clonotype turned up many times. The chain is built from TRBV20-1 and TRBJ2-1, with 12 bases identical to TRBD2. CDR1 is DFQATT and CDR2 is SNEGSKA in the germline V gene (reference sequence). This CDR3 has 15 amino acids. Trimming at V came to 5 bases and at J to 3 bases, leaving 5 bases not matched to a gene. The CDR3 DNA follows: TGCAGTGCTTCTCTAGCGGGGGGGGTCTACAATGAGCAGTTCTTC. As protein: CSASLAGGVYNEQFF.

The genes are TRBV11-2 and TRBJ2-5; D is perhaps TRBD1 or TRBD2 (6 bases each). V was pared by 2 bases and J by 1 base, with 14 bases between. The CDR3 runs 16 residues. Germline V gene sequence: CDR1 SGHAT, CDR2 FQNNGV. This chain's CDR3 is CASSLWATGAQETQYF. CDR3 sequence (DNA): TGTGCCAGCAGCTTATGGGCGACGGGGGCCCAAGAGACCCAGTACTTC.

The gene calls are TRBV6-1 and TRBJ2-7; D call uncertain. This CDR3 is built from 14 residues. Looked up from germline, CDR1 is MNHNS and CDR2 is SASEGT. V was cut by 2 bases and J by 3 bases, with 11 bases left in between. The CDR3 DNA follows: TGTGCCAGCAGTGAACCTTCTGAAAACTACGAGCAGTACTTC. It specifies CASSEPSENYEQYF.

This clonotype turned up a few times. This rearrangement joins TRBV7-2 to TRBJ2-7; a weak D match, TRBD2 (5 bases). The CDR3 loop spans 16 amino acids. V lost 5 bases and J 6 bases, leaving 23 bases between the germline ends. Germline V gene lookup returns CDR1 SGHTA and CDR2 FQGNSA. CDR3 loop: CASSPIGRGYGGEQYF. CDR3 nucleotides: TGTGCCAGCAGCCCAATAGGTAGAGGGTATGGTGGCGAGCAGTACTTC.

This clonotype was recorded a few times. The gene calls are TRBV3-1 and TRBJ2-2; D remains ambiguous. This CDR3 is 16 amino acids long. Germline-derived CDR1 and CDR2 are LGHDT and YNNKEL (reference sequence). Trimming took 4 bases from V and 2 from J, leaving 14 bases between them. CDR3 sequence (DNA): TGTGCCAGCAGCCCTATTACAGTCCTCAACACCGGGGAGCTGTTTTTT. This gives the protein CASSPITVLNTGELFF.

This clonotype has a count of ten or more. The chain uses TRBV5-4 and TRBJ1-3; no reliable D call. Germline V lookup: CDR1 SGHNT, CDR2 YYREEE (reference sequence). The V end lost 3 bases, the J end lost 6 bases, and 7 bases lay between the germline ends. CDR3 length equals 12 residues. The CDR3 is CASSSRENTIYF. Written as DNA, the CDR3 is TGTGCCAGCAGCTCGAGGGAAAACACCATATATTTT. The complete variable domain, with remaining parts taken from reference TRBV5-4 and TRBJ1-3, reads ETGVTQSPTHLIKTRGQQVTLRCSSQSGHNTVSWYQQALGQGPQFIFQYYREEENGRGNFPPRFSGLQFPNYSSELNVNALELDDSALYLCASSSRENTIYFGEGSWLTVV.

V usage is TRBV7-8 and J usage is TRBJ2-5, with 12 bases that match TRBD2. The CDR3 consists of 16 residues. V shed 4 bases and J 2 bases; nucleotides not matched to a gene: 5. Per the germline V gene, CDR1 is SGHVS and CDR2 is FQNEAQ. The CDR3 reads CASSSRLAGVQETQYF. The CDR3 DNA follows: TGTGCCAGCAGCTCTAGACTAGCGGGGGTACAAGAGACCCAGTACTTC.

This clonotype was recorded at least ten times. The chain recombines TRBV20-1 with TRBJ2-1, with 9 bases that match TRBD2. The trim removed 6 bases at V and 2 bases at J, leaving 11 bases unmatched. CDR3 size: 16 residues. Germline CDR1 reads DFQATT; CDR2 reads SNEGSKA (reference sequence). The CDR3, as DNA: TGCAGTGCAACGACTAGCGGCGCCGCACCCTACAATGAGCAGTTCTTC. As protein: CSATTSGAAPYNEQFF.

This clonotype was counted many times. This chain links TRBV10-3 with TRBJ2-1; 10 bases align to TRBD1. J lost 7 bases, V lost 5 bases, and 8 bases had no gene match. There are 15 residues in the CDR3. Germline CDR1 and CDR2: ENHRY and SYGVKD. The CDR3 region is CAISTRQGAGNEQFF. The DNA for the CDR3 is TGTGCCATCAGTACTCGACAGGGGGCAGGGAATGAGCAGTTCTTC.

This clonotype was found many times. The J gene is TRBJ2-1, the V gene TRBV11-1; no definite D call. The germline V and J ends were trimmed by 4 bases and 8 bases, with 9 bases remaining between them. This CDR3 region has 12 residues. Looked up from germline, CDR1 is SGHAT and CDR2 is FQDESV (reference sequence). The CDR3 reads CASSSLSDEQFF. CDR3 nucleotides: TGTGCCAGCAGCTCCCTCAGCGATGAGCAGTTCTTC. Together with reference TRBV11-1 and TRBJ2-1, the CDR3 gives the full variable domain: EAEVAQSPRYKITEKSQAVAFWCDPISGHATLYWYRQILGQGPELLVQFQDESVVDDSQLPKDRFSAERLKGVDSTLKIQPAELGDSAMYLCASSSLSDEQFFGPGTRLTVL.

This clonotype was counted between two and nine times. The V call is TRBV7-9, the J call TRBJ2-1, with D perhaps matching TRBD1 or TRBD2 (5 bases each). This CDR3 spans 12 amino acids. Looked up from germline, CDR1 is SEHNR and CDR2 is FQNEAQ (reference sequence). V lost 0 bases and J 9 bases, leaving 6 bases between the germline ends. CDR3 in DNA: TGTGCCAGCAGCTTAGCGGGGGTTGAGCAGTTCTTC. It encodes CASSLAGVEQFF. Based on the CDR3 plus reference TRBV7-9 and TRBJ2-1, the full variable domain is DTGVSQNPRHKITKRGQNVTFRCDPISEHNRLYWYRQTLGQGPEFLTYFQNEAQLEKSRLLSDRFSAERPKGSFSTLEIQRTEQGDSAMYLCASSLAGVEQFFGPGTRLTVL.